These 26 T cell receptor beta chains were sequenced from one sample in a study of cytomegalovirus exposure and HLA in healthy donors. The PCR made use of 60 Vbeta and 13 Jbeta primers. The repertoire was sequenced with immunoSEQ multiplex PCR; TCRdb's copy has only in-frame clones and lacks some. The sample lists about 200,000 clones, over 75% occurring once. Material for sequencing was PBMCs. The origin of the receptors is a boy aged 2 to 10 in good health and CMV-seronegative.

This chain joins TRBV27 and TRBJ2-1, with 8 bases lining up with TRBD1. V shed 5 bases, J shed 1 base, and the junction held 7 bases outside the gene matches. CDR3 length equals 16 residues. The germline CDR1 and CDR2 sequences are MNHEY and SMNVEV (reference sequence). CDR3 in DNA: TGTGCCAGCAGTCCCCCGACAGGGGCGTCCTACAATGAGCAGTTCTTC. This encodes CASSPPTGASYNEQFF.

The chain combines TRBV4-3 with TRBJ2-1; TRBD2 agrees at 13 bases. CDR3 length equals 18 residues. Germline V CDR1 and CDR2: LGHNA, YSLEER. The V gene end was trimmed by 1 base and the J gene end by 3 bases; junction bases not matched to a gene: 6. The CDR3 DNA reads TGCGCCAGCAGCCAAGCCCGGACTAGCGGGAGTCACTACAATGAGCAGTTCTTC. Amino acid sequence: CASSQARTSGSHYNEQFF.

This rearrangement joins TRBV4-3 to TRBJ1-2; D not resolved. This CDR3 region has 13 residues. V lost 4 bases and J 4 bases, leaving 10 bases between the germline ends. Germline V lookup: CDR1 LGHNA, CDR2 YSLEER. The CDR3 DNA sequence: TGCGCCAGCAGCCCGACACGGTTCTATGGCTACACCTTC. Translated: CASSPTRFYGYTF.

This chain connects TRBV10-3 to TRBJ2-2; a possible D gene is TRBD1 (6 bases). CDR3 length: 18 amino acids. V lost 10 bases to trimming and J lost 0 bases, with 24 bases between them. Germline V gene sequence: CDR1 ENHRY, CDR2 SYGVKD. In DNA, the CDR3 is TGTGCCACCTTACCGGGACAACGACTTATTCCGAACACCGGGGAGCTGTTTTTT. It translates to CATLPGQRLIPNTGELFF.

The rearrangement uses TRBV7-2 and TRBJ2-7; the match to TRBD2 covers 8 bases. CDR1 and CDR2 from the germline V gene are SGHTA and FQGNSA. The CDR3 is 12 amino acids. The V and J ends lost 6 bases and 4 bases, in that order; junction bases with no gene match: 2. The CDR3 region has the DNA TGTGCCAGCAGTACTAGCGGATACGAGCAGTACTTC. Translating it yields CASSTSGYEQYF.

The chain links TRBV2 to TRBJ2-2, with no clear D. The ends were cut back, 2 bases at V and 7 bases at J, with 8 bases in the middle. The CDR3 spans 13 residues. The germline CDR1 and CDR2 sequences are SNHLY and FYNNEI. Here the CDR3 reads CASSEQVHGELFF. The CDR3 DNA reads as TGTGCCAGCAGTGAACAGGTCCACGGGGAGCTGTTTTTT.

The CDR3 protein is CASSLWDRGRYGYTF. As DNA, the CDR3 is TGTGCCAGCAGCTTATGGGACAGGGGGAGGTATGGCTACACCTTC. The rearrangement uses TRBV13 and TRBJ1-2; TRBD1 matches at 11 bases. Per germline, CDR1 PRHDT and CDR2 FYEKMQ (reference sequence). V lost 2 bases, J lost 5 bases, and 4 bases stayed unmatched. The CDR3 consists of 15 residues.

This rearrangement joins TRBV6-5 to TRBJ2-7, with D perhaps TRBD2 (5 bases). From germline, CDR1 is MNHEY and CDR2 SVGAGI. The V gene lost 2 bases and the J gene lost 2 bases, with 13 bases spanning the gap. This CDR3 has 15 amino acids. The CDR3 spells CASSYDSDSAYEQYF. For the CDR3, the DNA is TGTGCCAGCAGTTACGATTCGGACTCTGCCTACGAGCAGTACTTC.

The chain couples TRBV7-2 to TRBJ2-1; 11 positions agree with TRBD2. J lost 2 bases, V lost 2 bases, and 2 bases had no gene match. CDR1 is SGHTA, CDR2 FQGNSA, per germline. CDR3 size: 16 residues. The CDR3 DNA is TGTGCCAGCAGCTTAACTAGCGGGGGTCCCTACAATGAGCAGTTCTTC. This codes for CASSLTSGGPYNEQFF.

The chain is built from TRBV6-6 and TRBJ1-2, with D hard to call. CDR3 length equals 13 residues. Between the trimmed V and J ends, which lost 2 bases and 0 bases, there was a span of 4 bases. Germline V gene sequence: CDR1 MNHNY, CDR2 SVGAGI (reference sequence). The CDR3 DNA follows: TGTGCCAGCAGTTACCTACCTAACTATGGCTACACCTTC. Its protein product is CASSYLPNYGYTF.

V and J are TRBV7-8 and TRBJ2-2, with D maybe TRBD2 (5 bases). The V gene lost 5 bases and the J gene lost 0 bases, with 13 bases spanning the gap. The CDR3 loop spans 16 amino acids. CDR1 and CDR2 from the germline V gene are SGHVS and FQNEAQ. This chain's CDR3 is CASSKRVDPNTGELFF. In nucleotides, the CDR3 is TGTGCCAGCAGCAAGAGGGTTGACCCGAACACCGGGGAGCTGTTTTTT.

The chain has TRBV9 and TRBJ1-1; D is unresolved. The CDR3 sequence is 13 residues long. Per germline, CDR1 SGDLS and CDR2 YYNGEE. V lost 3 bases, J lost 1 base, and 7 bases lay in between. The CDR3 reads CASSDISNTEAFF. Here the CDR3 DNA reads TGTGCCAGCAGCGACATATCGAACACTGAAGCTTTCTTT.

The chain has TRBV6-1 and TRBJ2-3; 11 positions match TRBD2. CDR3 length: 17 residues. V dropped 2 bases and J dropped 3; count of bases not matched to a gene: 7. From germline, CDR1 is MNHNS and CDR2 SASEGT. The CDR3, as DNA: TGTGCCAGCAGTGAAACGCGACTAGCGGGGTTGACAGATACGCAGTATTTT. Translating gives CASSETRLAGLTDTQYF.

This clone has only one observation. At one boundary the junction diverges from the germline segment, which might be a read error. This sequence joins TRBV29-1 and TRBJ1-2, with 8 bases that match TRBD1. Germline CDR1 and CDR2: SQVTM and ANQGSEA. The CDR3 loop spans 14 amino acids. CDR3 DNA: TGCAGCGTGGAAGGACAGGGAGAGAGGGCAGGCTACACCTTC. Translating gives CSVEGQGERAGYTF.

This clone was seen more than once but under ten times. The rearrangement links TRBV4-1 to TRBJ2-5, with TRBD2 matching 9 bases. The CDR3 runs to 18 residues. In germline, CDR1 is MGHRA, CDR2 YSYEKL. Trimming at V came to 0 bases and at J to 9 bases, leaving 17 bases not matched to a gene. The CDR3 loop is CASSQDRRGGGARMAQYF. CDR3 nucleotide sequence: TGCGCCAGCAGCCAAGATAGGCGGGGCGGGGGGGCCAGAATGGCCCAGTACTTC.

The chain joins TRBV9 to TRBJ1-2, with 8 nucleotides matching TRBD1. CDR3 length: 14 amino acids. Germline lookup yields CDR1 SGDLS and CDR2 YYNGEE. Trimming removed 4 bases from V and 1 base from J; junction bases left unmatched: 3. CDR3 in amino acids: CASSSGQGNYGYTF. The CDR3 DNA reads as TGTGCCAGCAGCTCTGGACAGGGTAACTATGGCTACACCTTC.

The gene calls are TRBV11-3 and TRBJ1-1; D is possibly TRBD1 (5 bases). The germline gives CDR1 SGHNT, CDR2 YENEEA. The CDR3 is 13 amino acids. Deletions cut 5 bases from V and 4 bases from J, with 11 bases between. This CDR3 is CASSPGYGTEAFF. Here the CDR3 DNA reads TGTGCCAGCAGCCCAGGGTATGGCACTGAAGCTTTCTTT.

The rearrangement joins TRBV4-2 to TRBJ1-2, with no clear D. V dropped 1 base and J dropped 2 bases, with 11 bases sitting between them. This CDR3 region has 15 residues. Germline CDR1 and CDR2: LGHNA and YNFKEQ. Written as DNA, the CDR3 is TGTGCCAGCAGCCAAGTCGAAACCACAAACTATGGCTACACCTTC. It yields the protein CASSQVETTNYGYTF.

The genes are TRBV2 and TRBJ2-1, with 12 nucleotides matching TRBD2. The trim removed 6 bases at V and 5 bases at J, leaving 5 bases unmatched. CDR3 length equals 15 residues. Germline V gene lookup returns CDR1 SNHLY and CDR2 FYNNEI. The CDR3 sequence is CASRLAGGQDNEQFF. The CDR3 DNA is TGTGCCAGCAGGCTAGCGGGGGGGCAAGACAATGAGCAGTTCTTC.

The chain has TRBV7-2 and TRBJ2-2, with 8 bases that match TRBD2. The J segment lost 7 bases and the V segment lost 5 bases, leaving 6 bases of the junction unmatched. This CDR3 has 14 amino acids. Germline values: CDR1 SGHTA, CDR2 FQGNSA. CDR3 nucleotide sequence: TGTGCCAGCAGCCCTCGGGGGGGTCACGGGGAGCTGTTTTTT. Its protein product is CASSPRGGHGELFF.

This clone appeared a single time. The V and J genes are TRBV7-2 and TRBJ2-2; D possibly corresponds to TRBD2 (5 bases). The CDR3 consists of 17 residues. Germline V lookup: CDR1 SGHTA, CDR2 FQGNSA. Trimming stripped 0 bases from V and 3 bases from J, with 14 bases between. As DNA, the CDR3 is TGTGCCAGCAGCTTAGCGTGGCTAGCCGCACACACCGGGGAGCTGTTTTTT. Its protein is CASSLAWLAAHTGELFF.

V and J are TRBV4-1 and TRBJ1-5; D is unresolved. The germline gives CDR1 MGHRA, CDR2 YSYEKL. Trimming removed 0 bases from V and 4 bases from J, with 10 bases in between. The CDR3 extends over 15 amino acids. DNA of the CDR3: TGCGCCAGCAGCCAAGAACAAGGAGGTAATCAGCCCCAGCATTTT. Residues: CASSQEQGGNQPQHF.

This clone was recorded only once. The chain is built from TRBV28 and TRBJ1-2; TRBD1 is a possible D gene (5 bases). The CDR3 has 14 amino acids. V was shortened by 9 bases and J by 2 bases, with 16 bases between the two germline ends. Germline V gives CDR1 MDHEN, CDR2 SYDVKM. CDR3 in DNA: TGTGCCAGTTCGGGGGGGACTTTAAACTATGGCTACACCTTC. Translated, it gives CASSGGTLNYGYTF.

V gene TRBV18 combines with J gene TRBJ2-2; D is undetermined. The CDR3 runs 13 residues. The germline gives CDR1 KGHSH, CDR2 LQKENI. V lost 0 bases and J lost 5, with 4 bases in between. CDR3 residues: CASSPPNTGELFF. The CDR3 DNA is TGTGCCAGCTCACCACCCAATACCGGGGAGCTGTTTTTT.

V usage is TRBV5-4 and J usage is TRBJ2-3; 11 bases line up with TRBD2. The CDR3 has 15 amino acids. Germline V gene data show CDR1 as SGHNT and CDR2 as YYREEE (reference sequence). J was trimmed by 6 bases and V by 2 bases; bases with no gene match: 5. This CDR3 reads CASSFRLAGTDTQYF. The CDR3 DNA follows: TGTGCCAGCAGCTTCAGACTAGCGGGGACGGATACGCAGTATTTT.

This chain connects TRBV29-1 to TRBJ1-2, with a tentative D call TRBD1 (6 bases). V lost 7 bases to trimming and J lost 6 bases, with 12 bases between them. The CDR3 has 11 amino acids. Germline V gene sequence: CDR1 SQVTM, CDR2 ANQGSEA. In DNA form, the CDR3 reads TGCAGCGGGCAGGGGAGGGATGGCTACACCTTC. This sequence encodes CSGQGRDGYTF. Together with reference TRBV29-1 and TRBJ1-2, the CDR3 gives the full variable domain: SAVISQKPSRDICQRGTSLTIQCQVDSQVTMMFWYRQQPGQSLTLIATANQGSEATYESGFVIDKFPISRPNLTFSTLTVSNMSPEDSSIYLCSGQGRDGYTFGSGTRLTVV.